This T cell receptor beta chain was sequenced in a study of Ad26.COV2.S vaccination and SARS-CoV-2 variants. Overall study results and limits: Spike-specific TCR breadth was greater after Ad26.COV2.S than placebo.

In its sample, this clone was seen many times. No antigen is known for it. CDR3 length equals 18 residues. The V segment lost 0 bases and the J segment 6 bases; nucleotides outside the gene matches: 10. CDR1 and CDR2 from the germline V gene are SGHRS and YFSETQ. Here immunoSEQ multiplex PCR was the method, and the copy in TCRdb shows in-frame clones only, minus some. The sample holds roughly 92,000 clones; 82% are singletons and the top ten take 15% to 20%. The source material was peripheral blood, sampled after recovery from COVID-19. The chain is built from TRBV5-1 and TRBJ2-7; 15 positions match TRBD2. This sequence originates from a human donor who had recovered from COVID-19. CDR3 amino acids: CASSLARTSGRAKFEQYF. CDR3 nucleotide sequence: TGCGCCAGCAGCTTGGCCCGGACTAGCGGGAGGGCCAAATTCGAGCAGTACTTC. Full variable domain (missing parts from reference TRBV5-1 and TRBJ2-7): KAGVTQTPRYLIKTRGQQVTLSCSPISGHRSVSWYQQTPGQGLQFLFEYFSETQRNKGNFPGRFSGRQFSNSRSEMNVSTLELGDSALYLCASSLARTSGRAKFEQYFGPGTRLTVT.